This T cell receptor beta chain was found in a study of blood T cell repertoires in COVID-19. Looking at the study overall: Acute and convalescent COVID-19 samples came from the United States, Italy and Spain.

Note on this clone: Other nucleotide sequences from this sample produce the same CDR3.

In the authors' methods: Amplification from reference gene primers served as the basis for estimated nucleated cell counts. The repertoire was sequenced with immunoSEQ multiplex PCR; TCRdb's copy has only in-frame clones and lacks some. D and trimming were read from the DNA, whereas the V and J calls and clone size are those reported in that table. Of about 220,000 clones in the sample, around 81% were seen once. CDR1 and CDR2 from the germline V gene are GTSNPN and SVGIG (reference sequence). V dropped 1 base and J dropped 3; count of bases not matched to a gene: 4. This CDR3 is built from 15 residues.

This chain connects TRBV30 to TRBJ2-3; TRBD2 agrees at 10 bases. The sequence came from a woman between 65 and 79 years old with acute or convalescent COVID-19. The sequenced sample consisted of peripheral blood. The CDR3 reads CAWSASGGATDTQYF. The CDR3 coding sequence is TGTGCCTGGAGTGCGAGCGGGGGGGCGACAGATACGCAGTATTTT.